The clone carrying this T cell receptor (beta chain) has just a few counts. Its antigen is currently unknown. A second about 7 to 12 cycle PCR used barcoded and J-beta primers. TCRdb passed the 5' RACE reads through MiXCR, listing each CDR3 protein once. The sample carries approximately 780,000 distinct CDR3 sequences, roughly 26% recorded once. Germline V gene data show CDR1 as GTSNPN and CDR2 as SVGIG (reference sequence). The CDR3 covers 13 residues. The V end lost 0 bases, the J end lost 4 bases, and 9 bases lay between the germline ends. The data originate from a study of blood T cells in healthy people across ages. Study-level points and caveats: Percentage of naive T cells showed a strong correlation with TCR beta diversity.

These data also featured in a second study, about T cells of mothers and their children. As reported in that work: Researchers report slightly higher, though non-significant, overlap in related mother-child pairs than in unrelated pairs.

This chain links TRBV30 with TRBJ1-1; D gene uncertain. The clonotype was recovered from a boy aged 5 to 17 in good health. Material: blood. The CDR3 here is CAWSVGDPTEAFF. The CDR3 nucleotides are TGTGCCTGGAGTGTAGGAGATCCCACTGAAGCTTTCTTT.